These 26 T cell receptor beta chains were sequenced from one sample in a study of blood T cell repertoires in COVID-19 (dated by TCRdb to 2020 to 2021). The method was the immunoSEQ multiplex PCR assay. This is the immuneACCESS table as TCRdb keeps it, with only in-frame sequences that have V and J called. A part of the clones is gone; compared with another copy, unresolved V genes explain less than half, and the rest is unexplained. The sample data list over 100,000 clones, and 87% of these were observed just once. Around 5% of the sample rests with the top ten. The sample comprised peripheral blood. The origin of the receptors is a woman between 45 and 65 years old with COVID-19, enrolled during active disease.

This chain joins TRBV7-3 and TRBJ2-1; TRBD1 aligns across 7 bases. V lost 5 bases, J lost 8 bases, and 9 bases stayed unmatched. CDR1 SGHTA and CDR2 FQGTGA come from the germline V gene. The CDR3 has 14 amino acids. CDR3 bases: TGTGCCAGCAGCGCCACAAAGGGGGCCTATGAGCAGTTCTTC. Encoded protein: CASSATKGAYEQFF. The variable domain in full, completed from reference TRBV7-3 and TRBJ2-1, reads GAGVSQTPSNKVTEKGKYVELRCDPISGHTALYWYRQSLGQGPEFLIYFQGTGAADDSGLPNDRFFAVRPEGSVSTLKIQRTERGDSAVYLCASSATKGAYEQFFGPGTRLTVL.

V usage is TRBV7-9 and J usage is TRBJ1-1; unclear D gene. V was shortened by 4 bases and J by 4 bases, with 13 bases between the two germline ends. There are 14 residues in the CDR3. Germline V CDR1 and CDR2: SEHNR, FQNEAQ (reference sequence). The CDR3 nucleotides are TGTGCCAGCAGCTCCCCCGTGTTCGGCACTGAAGCTTTCTTT. It specifies CASSSPVFGTEAFF. Drawing the rest from reference TRBV7-9 and TRBJ1-1, the complete variable domain is DTGVSQNPRHKITKRGQNVTFRCDPISEHNRLYWYRQTLGQGPEFLTYFQNEAQLEKSRLLSDRFSAERPKGSFSTLEIQRTEQGDSAMYLCASSSPVFGTEAFFGQGTRLTVV.

This chain links TRBV29-1 with TRBJ2-7; 10 nucleotides line up with TRBD1. Germline V gives CDR1 SQVTM, CDR2 ANQGSEA. This CDR3 is 13 amino acids long. V was pared by 6 bases and J by 5 bases, with 7 bases of the junction left unmatched. CDR3 protein: CSVAGTGVDEQYF. The CDR3, as DNA: TGCAGCGTAGCCGGGACAGGGGTGGACGAGCAGTACTTC.

As for this clone: It is unclear where the CDR3 begins or ends on the DNA, so no DNA is shown, and the CDR3 is as TCRdb lists it. V and J are TRBV6-5 and TRBJ1-2; the DNA was not used to check the table's D call, TRBD1. Germline loops: CDR1 MNHEY, CDR2 SVGAGI. The CDR3 has 16 residues if both end residues are counted. The CDR3 sequence: CASSSSGTLTGGGYTF.

V gene TRBV5-1 combines with J gene TRBJ2-7, with 7 nucleotides matching TRBD1. Germline V CDR1 and CDR2: SGHRS, YFSETQ. The CDR3 totals 16 residues. V shed 0 bases, J shed 5 bases, and the junction held 11 bases outside the gene matches. The CDR3 here is CASSLGAGQALDEQYF. In nucleotides, the CDR3 is TGCGCCAGCAGCTTGGGAGCAGGACAGGCCTTAGACGAGCAGTACTTC.

The CDR3: CASSSLAGGPSDTQYF. The CDR3 nucleotides read TGCGCCAGCAGCTCCTTAGCGGGGGGGCCCTCAGATACGCAGTATTTT. The rearrangement uses TRBV5-1 and TRBJ2-3, with 11 bases matching TRBD2. Looked up from germline, CDR1 is SGHRS and CDR2 is YFSETQ. The CDR3 length is 16 residues. J gave up 4 bases and V 3 bases, and 7 bases lay outside the gene matches.

The chain is built from TRBV27 and TRBJ1-1, with D unresolved. V lost 6 bases, J lost 1 base, and 15 bases lay in between. Germline loops: CDR1 MNHEY, CDR2 SMNVEV (reference sequence). CDR3 length: 15 residues. Here the CDR3 DNA reads TGTGCCAGCAGCTCCCGCGGCGCAGAGAACACTGAAGCTTTCTTT. This gives the protein CASSSRGAENTEAFF.

This clone was recorded once. The chain links TRBV12-3 or TRBV12-4 to TRBJ1-3; D call uncertain. The CDR3 totals 13 residues. Trimming took 3 bases from V and 2 from J, leaving 5 bases between them. CDR3: CASSLNTGNTIYF. DNA for the CDR3: TGTGCCAGCAGTTTGAACACTGGAAACACCATATATTTT.

This clone was seen a handful of times. CDR3: CASSVQGQNQPQHF. Written as DNA, the CDR3 is TGTGCCAGCAGCGTACAGGGACAGAATCAGCCCCAGCATTTT. The V and J genes are TRBV5-4 and TRBJ1-5, with TRBD1 matching 7 bases. This CDR3 region has 14 residues. The V segment lost 4 bases and the J segment 4 bases; nucleotides outside the gene matches: 5. The germline V gene encodes CDR1 SGHNT and CDR2 YYREEE (reference sequence).

CDR3 nucleotide sequence: TGTGCCATCAGTGAGAAACGAGGGGGCGCGAGTGATACGCAGTATTTT. Residues: CAISEKRGGASDTQYF. J is TRBJ2-3 and V is TRBV10-3, with 7 bases lining up with TRBD1. Trimming removed 2 bases from V and 6 bases from J; junction bases left unmatched: 11. Germline CDR1 ENHRY, CDR2 SYGVKD. This CDR3 has 16 amino acids.

The gene calls are TRBV7-3 and TRBJ1-1; D is ambiguous. V was clipped by 5 bases and J by 0 bases, with 7 bases between them. CDR1 is SGHTA and CDR2 is FQGTGA in the germline V gene. CDR3 length: 13 amino acids. The CDR3, as DNA: TGTGCCAGCAGCAACGGGGTGAACACTGAAGCTTTCTTT. Its protein product is CASSNGVNTEAFF.

The chain is built from TRBV16 and TRBJ2-2; 9 bases align to TRBD2. V lost 5 bases, J lost 4 bases, and 5 bases stayed unmatched. The CDR3 length is 15 residues. Germline CDR1 and CDR2: KGHSY and FQNENV. CDR3 nucleotides: TGTGCCAGCAGCATAAGCGGGGGGACCACCGGGGAGCTGTTTTTT. It specifies CASSISGGTTGELFF. The full variable domain, rest sourced from reference TRBV16 and TRBJ2-2, is GEEVAQTPKHLVRGEGQKAKLYCAPIKGHSYVFWYQQVLKNEFKFLISFQNENVFDETGMPKERFSAKCLPNSPCSLEIQATKLEDSAVYFCASSISGGTTGELFFGEGSRLTVL.

For the CDR3, the DNA is TGTGCCAGCAAGATACTAGCGGGGGCAGGGGATACGCAGTATTTT. Protein product: CASKILAGAGDTQYF. The chain links TRBV7-9 to TRBJ2-3; TRBD2 matches 11 bases. Per germline, CDR1 SEHNR and CDR2 FQNEAQ (reference sequence). The CDR3 loop spans 15 amino acids. With 7 bases clipped from V and 6 bases from J, the junction kept 9 bases outside the gene matches.

V usage is TRBV28 and J usage is TRBJ1-3; TRBD1 is a possible D gene (6 bases). Germline V CDR1 and CDR2: MDHEN, SYDVKM. CDR3 size: 15 residues. The ends were cut back, 8 bases at V and 1 base at J, with 15 bases in the middle. CDR3 sequence: CASGRTGWSGNTIYF. CDR3 nucleotide sequence: TGTGCCAGCGGGCGCACAGGGTGGTCTGGAAACACCATATATTTT.

This clone was recorded only once. The V gene is TRBV30, the J gene TRBJ1-4; 7 bases align to TRBD1. This CDR3 region has 14 residues. The ends lost 4 bases at V and 5 bases at J; junction bases unmatched: 7. Germline V gene data show CDR1 as GTSNPN and CDR2 as SVGIG (reference sequence). The CDR3 coding sequence is TGTGCCTGGACTCATGCAGGGGGAAATGAAAAACTGTTTTTT. It specifies CAWTHAGGNEKLFF.

This clone appeared a single time. The chain recombines TRBV24-1 with TRBJ1-2; D remains unclear. Germline CDR1 is KGHDR and CDR2 is SFDVKD. V lost 4 bases, J lost 7 bases, and 18 bases lay in between. This CDR3 is 15 amino acids long. CDR3 sequence reads: CATSDKGGGMLGYTF. CDR3 nucleotide sequence: TGTGCCACCAGTGACAAAGGAGGAGGGATGCTTGGCTACACCTTC.

The chain uses TRBV2 and TRBJ2-7; 12 bases align to TRBD1. Germline V CDR1 and CDR2: SNHLY, FYNNEI. V shed 9 bases and J 5 bases; nucleotides not matched to a gene: 2. The CDR3 is made up of 12 amino acids. The CDR3 DNA is TGTGCCAGGGGACAGGGGGCGGACGAGCAGTACTTC. It encodes CARGQGADEQYF.

V usage is TRBV9 and J usage is TRBJ1-3; TRBD1 agrees at 7 bases. The V gene's germline CDR1 is SGDLS and CDR2 YYNGEE. V lost 4 bases to trimming and J lost 2 bases; unmatched junction nucleotides: 9. This CDR3 has 16 residues. In DNA, the CDR3 is TGTGCCAGCAGCCCGATGGAGGGGGCCACTGGAAACACCATATATTTT. It codes for CASSPMEGATGNTIYF.

The chain recombines TRBV9 with TRBJ1-3; 7 bases are a match to TRBD1. CDR1 SGDLS and CDR2 YYNGEE come from the germline V gene. Trimming cost V 1 base and J 2 bases; bases outside gene matches: 3. This CDR3 region has 15 residues. CDR3 in DNA: TGTGCCAGCAGCGTAACCGGGACAGCTGGAAACACCATATATTTT. Protein sequence: CASSVTGTAGNTIYF.

This clone was counted only a few times. The chain uses TRBV7-2 and TRBJ1-6, with 8 bases matching TRBD1. The CDR3 is 15 amino acids. Trimming at V came to 1 base and at J to 10 bases, leaving 6 bases not matched to a gene. CDR1 is SGHTA, CDR2 FQGNSA, per germline. The CDR3 sequence: CASSLGTGQGSPLHF. In nucleotides, the CDR3 is TGTGCCAGCAGCTTAGGGACAGGGCAAGGATCACCCCTCCACTTT.

This sequence joins TRBV6-2 or TRBV6-3 and TRBJ1-5, with 7 bases that match TRBD1. Losses at the gene ends were 5 bases for V and 0 bases for J; bases not matched to a gene: 4. Germline V lookup: CDR1 MNHEY, CDR2 SVGEGT. The CDR3 has 15 amino acids. CDR3 loop: CASSVQGFSNQPQHF. In DNA form, the CDR3 reads TGTGCCAGCAGTGTACAGGGGTTTAGCAATCAGCCCCAGCATTTT.

The chain uses TRBV24-1 and TRBJ1-2, with TRBD1 identical over 8 bases. This CDR3 region has 17 residues. Trimming took 2 bases from V and 7 from J; bases not matched to a gene: 14. The V gene's germline CDR1 is KGHDR and CDR2 SFDVKD. The CDR3 protein is CATSDSRGRGQFAGYTF. CDR3 nucleotides: TGTGCCACCAGTGATTCGAGGGGCAGGGGGCAGTTCGCTGGCTACACCTTC.

This chain links TRBV5-6 with TRBJ2-5; TRBD1 is a possible D gene (7 bases). The germline V gene encodes CDR1 SGHDT and CDR2 YYEEEE. V lost 1 base, J lost 3 bases, and 10 bases lay in between. The CDR3 consists of 14 residues. The DNA for the CDR3 is TGTGCCAGCAGCTTGTCCAGGGGGGAAGAGACCCAGTACTTC. Amino acid sequence: CASSLSRGEETQYF.

The rearrangement joins TRBV3-1 (or the pseudogene TRBV3-2) to TRBJ2-3; the D is unclear. V lost 0 bases and J lost 5, with 12 bases in between. The length of the CDR3 is 15 residues. In germline, CDR1 is LGHDT, CDR2 YNNKEL (reference sequence). For the CDR3, the DNA is TGTGCCAGCAGCCAAGAAGCCCTCGGAGTAGATACGCAGTATTTT. Its translation: CASSQEALGVDTQYF.

The chain is built from TRBV19 and TRBJ1-3; TRBD1 matches 7 bases. Germline-derived CDR1 and CDR2 are LNHDA and SQIVND (reference sequence). The CDR3 is made up of 16 amino acids. With 7 bases clipped from V and 0 bases from J, the junction kept 9 bases outside the gene matches. CDR3: CASIGGQARSGNTIYF. CDR3 nucleotide sequence: TGTGCCAGTATAGGAGGACAGGCGCGCTCTGGAAACACCATATATTTT. Variable domain in full (rest from reference TRBV19 and TRBJ1-3): DGGITQSPKYLFRKEGQNVTLSCEQNLNHDAMYWYRQDPGQGLRLIYYSQIVNDFQKGDIAEGYSVSREKKESFPLTVTSAQKNPTAFYLCASIGGQARSGNTIYFGEGSWLTVV.

The chain uses TRBV20-1 and TRBJ2-3, with D unclear. The CDR3 is made up of 11 amino acids. Per the germline V gene, CDR1 is DFQATT and CDR2 is SNEGSKA (reference sequence). With 8 bases removed from V and 6 bases from J, the gap between germline ends came to 12 bases. CDR3 nucleotides: TGCAGTCCCTCCCCCGGGGATACGCAGTATTTT. Translating gives CSPSPGDTQYF.